This T cell receptor (beta chain) was retrieved from a study of blood T cell repertoires in COVID-19. Study details: Collection of acute and convalescent COVID-19 samples took place in the United States, Italy and Spain. The cDNA or gDNA used as material had been derived from T cells, B-cell-depleted T cells, or PBMCs.

Measured with immunoSEQ multiplex PCR; TCRdb has only the in-frame clones, and not every one. The table has 150,000 to 200,000 clones, about 90% seen once; the top ten hold approximately 4.8%. Germline V lookup: CDR1 LNHDA, CDR2 SQIVND (reference sequence). V was trimmed by 2 bases and J by 2 bases, leaving 10 bases between them. This CDR3 spans 15 amino acids. This sequence was found in a man aged 25-45 years with COVID-19, enrolled during active disease. The V call is TRBV19, the J call TRBJ1-5; D remains unclear. Sequencing was carried out using peripheral blood. CDR3 loop: CASSIRTWGNQPQHF. For the CDR3, the DNA is TGTGCCAGTAGTATACGGACTTGGGGCAATCAGCCCCAGCATTTT. The variable domain in full, completed from reference TRBV19 and TRBJ1-5, reads DGGITQSPKYLFRKEGQNVTLSCEQNLNHDAMYWYRQDPGQGLRLIYYSQIVNDFQKGDIAEGYSVSREKKESFPLTVTSAQKNPTAFYLCASSIRTWGNQPQHFGDGTRLSIL.